This T cell receptor (beta chain) is from a study of memory CD4+ T cells and cytomegalovirus serostatus. The method was immunoSEQ multiplex PCR; TCRdb's version includes in-frame clones alone and lacks a portion of them. The sample includes tens of thousands of clones, 70% to 80% seen only once; the top ten take 0.75% to 0.85%. Trimming shortened V by 0 bases and J by 6 bases, and 18 bases separated the two germline ends. The CDR3 is 16 amino acids. CDR1 and CDR2 from the germline V gene are SGHRS and YFSETQ. The sort gate was single viable CD3+CD4+CD8-CD45RO+ cells for memory CD4+ T cells. This chain links TRBV5-1 with TRBJ1-2; D is possibly TRBD1 (5 bases). The source of this sequence is an adult in good health and CMV-seronegative. The source material was memory CD4+ T cells from blood. CDR3 amino acids: CASSLAGARQGDGYTF. CDR3 in DNA: TGCGCCAGCAGCTTGGCCGGGGCCCGGCAGGGAGATGGCTACACCTTC.